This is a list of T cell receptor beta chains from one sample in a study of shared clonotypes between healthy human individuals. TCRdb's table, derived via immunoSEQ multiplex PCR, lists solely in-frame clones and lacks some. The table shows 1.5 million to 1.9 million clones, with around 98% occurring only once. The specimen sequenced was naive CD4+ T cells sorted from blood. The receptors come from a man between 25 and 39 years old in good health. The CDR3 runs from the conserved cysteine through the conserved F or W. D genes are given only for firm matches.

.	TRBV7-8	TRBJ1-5	TGTGCCAGCAGCCCGGGACACCGTTTTAATCAGCCCCAGCATTTT	CASSPGHRFNQPQHF
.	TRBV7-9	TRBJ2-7	TGTGCCAGCAGGAGCGATTGGAGCTCCTACGAGCAGTACTTC	CASRSDWSSYEQYF
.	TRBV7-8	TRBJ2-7	TGTGCCAGCAGCGCCCAAATCTACGAGCAGTACTTC	CASSAQIYEQYF
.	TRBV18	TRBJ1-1	TGTGCCAGCTCACCCCCGCCCGGGGCGGGCCGATGGACTGAAGCTTTCTTT	CASSPPPGAGRWTEAFF
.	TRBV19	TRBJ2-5	TGTGCCAGTAGTATCGCGGCAGGGTCAGAGACCCAGTACTTC	CASSIAAGSETQYF
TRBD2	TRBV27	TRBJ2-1	TGTGCCAGCAGTTTAGGGACTAGCAAGGAGAGTGAGCAGTTCTTC	CASSLGTSKESEQFF
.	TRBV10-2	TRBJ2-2	TGCGCCAGCAGTGAGTTTGAGGCGGGACTCACCGGGGAGCTGTTTTTT	CASSEFEAGLTGELFF
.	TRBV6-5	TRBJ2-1	TGTGCCAGCAGTTACTCTGTGCGGACAGAGCAGTTCTTC	CASSYSVRTEQFF
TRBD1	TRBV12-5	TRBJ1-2	TGTGCTAGTGGTTTGGTATCATCGCCAGGGGGAACTGGCTACACCTTC	CASGLVSSPGGTGYTF
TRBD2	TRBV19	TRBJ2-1	TGTGCCACTGGGCGACTAGCGGGAACCTCTACCTACAATGAGCAGTTCTTC	CATGRLAGTSTYNEQFF
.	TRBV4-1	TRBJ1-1	TGCGCCAGCAGCCAAGCAGGACAACTAACCACTGAAGCTTTCTTT	CASSQAGQLTTEAFF
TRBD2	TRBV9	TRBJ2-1	TGTGCCAGCAGCGTAGGGGTAGCGGGAGGGCCTAGTGAGCAGTTCTTC	CASSVGVAGGPSEQFF
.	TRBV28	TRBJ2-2	TGTGCCAGCAGTCGACAGAAGAACACCGGGGAGCTGTTTTTT	CASSRQKNTGELFF
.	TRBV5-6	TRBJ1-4	TGTGCCAGCAGCTCGACGACAACTAATGAAAAACTGTTTTTT	CASSSTTTNEKLFF